A selection of T cell receptor delta chains follows, all from one sample in a study of gamma-delta chains in newborns, infants, children. TCRdb re-identified clones in the reads via CATT. Of some 12,000 delta-chain clones listed, approximately 10% are singletons. Sample: blood. The receptors derive from a child who was a newborn, infant or young child, either healthy, febrile or measles-vaccinated (not recorded which). CDR3s include the opening cysteine and the closing phenylalanine or tryptophan. Each record gives: J gene, V gene, D gene, clone size, CDR3 protein, CDR3 DNA. The D gene is left open where the match is weak. Size tells how often a clone was seen (once, few, many) or the class of an expanded clone, and some rows leave it out.

>TRDJ1|TRDV2|TRDD3|large
CACDTVGDWAHTDKLIF
TGTGCCTGTGACACCGTGGGGGATTGGGCCCACACCGATAAACTCATCTTT
>TRDJ1|TRDV2|NA|NA
CACDTVLGSSRGDKLIF
TGTGCCTGTGACACCGTACTGGGATCTTCACGGGGCGATAAACTCATCTTT
>TRDJ1|TRDV2|TRDD3|NA
CACARLTGGPNAYTDKLIF
TGTGCCTGTGCCCGACTTACTGGGGGCCCTAACGCGTACACCGATAAACTCATCTTT
>TRDJ3|TRDV2|NA|NA
CACDTGGFSSWDTRQMFF
TGTGCCTGTGACACTGGGGGCTTTAGCTCCTGGGACACCCGACAGATGTTTTTC
>TRDJ2|TRDV2|TRDD3|few
CACDILGDNLTAQLFF
TGTGCCTGTGACATACTGGGGGATAATTTGACAGCACAACTCTTCTTT
>TRDJ1|TRDV1|TRDD3|NA
CALGEFTGRTGGGNTDKLIF
TGTGCTCTTGGGGAATTCACCGGCAGAACTGGGGGAGGTAACACCGATAAACTCATCTTT
>TRDJ2|TRDV2|TRDD3|NA
CACDPLVGDTPLTAQLFF
TGTGCCTGTGACCCTCTGGTGGGGGATACGCCGCTGACAGCACAACTCTTCTTT
>TRDJ1|TRDV2|TRDD3|few
CACDTLGGYTDKLIF
TGTGCCTGTGACACTCTGGGGGGCTACACCGATAAACTCATCTTT
>TRDJ3|TRDV2|TRDD3|few
CACDTTLGDTGPWDTRQMFF
TGTGCCTGTGACACGACACTGGGGGATACGGGGCCCTGGGACACCCGACAGATGTTTTTC
>TRDJ3|TRDV2|TRDD3|few
CACDTVLGDTSWDTRQMFF
TGTGCCTGTGACACCGTACTGGGGGATACTTCCTGGGACACCCGACAGATGTTTTTC
>TRDJ1|TRDV2|TRDD3|NA
CACDTVWGTPTALDTDKLIF
TGTGCCTGTGACACGGTCTGGGGGACCCCCACCGCCCTAGACACCGATAAACTCATCTTT
>TRDJ1|TRDV2|TRDD3|few
CACDTLGVSSYTDKLIF
TGTGCCTGTGACACGCTGGGGGTTTCCTCGTACACCGATAAACTCATCTTT
>TRDJ1|TRDV2|NA|few
CACDEISGSRTDKLIF
TGTGCCTGTGACGAAATATCCGGATCTCGAACCGATAAACTCATCTTT
>TRDJ1|TRDV2|TRDD3|few
CACDLLGDTRYTDKLIF
TGTGCCTGTGACCTCCTGGGGGATACACGATACACCGATAAACTCATCTTT
>TRDJ1|TRDV2|TRDD3|NA
CACDTLAGGTMYTDKLIF
TGTGCCTGTGACACTCTGGCTGGGGGTACAATGTACACCGATAAACTCATCTTT
>TRDJ1|TRDV2|TRDD3|few
CACDTVLGDTAYTDKLIF
TGTGCCTGTGACACTGTACTGGGGGATACGGCGTACACCGATAAACTCATCTTT
>TRDJ1|TRDV2|TRDD3|few
CACDSLLGDTNLGTDKLIF
TGTGCCTGTGACAGTTTACTGGGGGATACAAATTTGGGGACCGATAAACTCATCTTT
>TRDJ1|TRDV2|TRDD3|few
CACDTLRPGDTRDKLIF
TGTGCCTGTGACACCCTCCGTCCGGGGGATACTCGGGATAAACTCATCTTT
>TRDJ2|TRDV2|NA|NA
CACDTVGTQALTAQLFF
TGTGCCTGTGACACGGTGGGGACCCAAGCTTTGACAGCACAACTCTTCTTT
>TRDJ3|TRDV2|TRDD3|few
CACDTVHVHTGGSSWDTRQMFF
TGTGCCTGTGACACCGTACACGTTCATACTGGGGGAAGCTCCTGGGACACCCGACAGATGTTTTTC
>TRDJ3|TRDV2|TRDD3|NA
CACDRTGESWDTRQMFF
TGTGCCTGTGACCGTACTGGGGAGTCCTGGGACACCCGACAGATGTTTTTC
>TRDJ1|TRDV1|TRDD3|NA
CALGGPASPRGILTDKLIF
TGTGCTCTTGGGGGACCGGCCTCCCCCCGGGGGATACTCACCGATAAACTCATCTTT
>TRDJ1|TRDV2|NA|NA
CACDTAGYTDKLIF
TGTGCCTGTGACACAGCTGGGTACACCGATAAACTCATCTTT
>TRDJ1|TRDV2|NA|NA
CACDTVGGPYTDKLIF
TGTGCCTGTGACACCGTTGGGGGCCCTTACACCGATAAACTCATCTTT
>TRDJ1|TRDV2|TRDD3|NA
CACDRLGDTLGGNTDKLIF
TGTGCCTGTGACCGACTGGGGGATACTCTAGGGGGGAACACCGATAAACTCATCTTT
>TRDJ1|TRDV2|NA|few
CACDTITAGATDKLIF
TGTGCCTGCGACACCATTACCGCGGGCGCGACCGATAAACTCATCTTT
>TRDJ1|TRDV2|TRDD3|NA
CACDGLTVLGEEGVTDKLIF
TGTGCCTGTGACGGACTAACTGTACTGGGGGAAGAGGGTGTCACCGATAAACTCATCTTT
>TRDJ3|TRDV2|TRDD3|NA
CACDTVLGASSWDTRQMFF
TGTGCCTGTGACACTGTACTGGGGGCAAGCTCCTGGGACACCCGACAGATGTTTTTC
>TRDJ1|TRDV2|NA|NA
CACDPVSRNVDKLIF
TGTGCCTGTGACCCGGTGTCTAGGAATGTCGATAAACTCATCTTT
>TRDJ1|TRDV1|TRDD3|few
CALGELTNRGYPLYTDKLIF
TGTGCTCTTGGGGAACTCACCAATCGGGGATACCCCCTGTACACCGATAAACTCATCTTT
>TRDJ1|TRDV2|TRDD3|NA
CACDTVGFLLWGIGRTDKLIF
TGTGCCTGTGACACCGTGGGCTTCCTACTCTGGGGGATAGGTCGGACCGATAAACTCATCTTT
>TRDJ1|TRDV2|TRDD3|NA
CACAPLLAGGYAGTDKLIF
TGTGCCTGTGCCCCGCTTCTAGCTGGGGGATACGCTGGCACCGATAAACTCATCTTT
>TRDJ1|TRAV29/DV5|TRDD3|few
CAASFSGSLFPLGDDTAPICKLIF
TGTGCAGCAAGCTTCAGCGGGAGCCTTTTCCCCCTGGGGGATGATACAGCCCCCATTTGTAAACTCATCTTT
>TRDJ1|TRDV2|TRDD3|few
CACDFLLGDTRGTDKLIF
TGTGCCTGTGACTTTTTACTGGGGGATACGCGAGGTACCGATAAACTCATCTTT
>TRDJ1|TRDV2|TRDD3|NA
CACDTVSGGPFDTDKLIF
TGTGCCTGTGACACCGTCTCTGGGGGACCTTTCGACACCGATAAACTCATCTTT
>TRDJ1|TRDV2|TRDD3|few
CACDTVEGIRSDKLIF
TGTGCCTGTGACACCGTAGAGGGGATACGATCCGATAAACTCATCTTT
>TRDJ1|TRDV2|NA|few
CACDTAGNTDKLIF
TGTGCCTGTGACACGGCTGGGAACACCGATAAACTCATCTTT
>TRDJ3|TRDV2|NA|NA
CACDPLTSLSWDTRQMFF
TGTGCCTGTGACCCCCTTACTTCTCTCTCCTGGGACACCCGACAGATGTTTTTC
>TRDJ1|TRDV2|NA|NA
CACDTVTKKTVPKLIF
TGTGCCTGTGACACCGTCACTAAGAAGACTGTACCGAAACTCATCTTT
>TRDJ1|TRDV2|TRDD3|few
CACDKLGDTSLGKLIF
TGTGCCTGTGACAAACTGGGGGATACAAGTTTGGGTAAACTCATCTTT
>TRDJ1|TRDV2|NA|few
CACDPLGGTDKLIF
TGTGCCTGTGACCCCTTAGGCGGTACCGATAAACTCATCTTT
>TRDJ1|TRDV2|TRDD3|NA
CACDHVLGDTITDKLIF
TGTGCCTGTGACCATGTACTGGGGGATACGATCACCGATAAACTCATCTTT
>TRDJ2|TRDV1|TRDD3|few
CALGEPPIPRTGGKLTAQLFF
TGTGCTCTTGGGGAACCCCCAATACCACGTACTGGGGGAAAACTGACAGCACAACTCTTCTTT
>TRDJ1|TRDV2|NA|NA
CACDDALVSDTDKLIF
TGTGCCTGTGACGACGCACTAGTTAGCGACACCGATAAACTCATCTTT
>TRDJ1|TRDV2|NA|NA
CACDTLLGDTYYTDKLIF
TGTGCCTGTGACACCCTCCTAGGGGACACTTATTACACCGATAAACTCATCTTT
>TRDJ2|TRDV2|NA|few
CACDTVAGASAQLFF
TGTGCCTGTGACACCGTAGCCGGGGCTTCAGCACAACTCTTCTTT
>TRDJ1|TRDV2|TRDD3|NA
CACDTITGGYDYTDKLIF
TGTGCCTGTGACACCATCACTGGGGGATACGACTACACCGATAAACTCATCTTT
>TRDJ1|TRDV2|NA|NA
CACDILEGKQMKGLNTDKLIF
TGTGCCTGTGATATCCTGGAGGGAAAACAGATGAAGGGCCTTAACACCGATAAACTCATCTTT
>TRDJ1|TRDV2|TRDD3|NA
CACDTVMLTGGYAVTDKLIF
TGTGCCTGTGACACCGTCATGCTTACTGGGGGATACGCCGTCACCGATAAACTCATCTTT
>TRDJ1|TRDV2|NA|NA
CACDTLGSHTDKLIF
TGTGCCTGTGACACGCTGGGGTCGCACACCGATAAACTCATCTTT
>TRDJ1|TRDV2|TRDD3|NA
CACDTWGIRELIF
TGTGCCTGTGACACCTGGGGGATACGGGAACTCATCTTT
>TRDJ1|TRDV2|TRDD3|medium-sized
CACDLLGDYGGHKLIF
TGTGCCTGTGACCTACTGGGGGATTATGGAGGGCATAAACTCATCTTT
>TRDJ2|TRDV2|NA|NA
CACDTVPLTAQLFF
TGTGCCTGTGACACCGTCCCTTTGACAGCACAACTCTTCTTT
>TRDJ1|TRDV2|NA|NA
CACDLTGETDKLIF
TGTGCCTGTGACCTGACTGGTGAAACCGATAAACTCATCTTT
>TRDJ1|TRDV2|NA|NA
CACGPLRYTDKLIF
TGTGCCTGTGGCCCCCTAAGGTACACCGATAAACTCATCTTT
>TRDJ1|TRDV2|TRDD3|NA
CACDTLTGGYTDKLIF
TGTGCCTGTGACACCCTTACTGGGGGATACACCGATAAACTCATCTTT